This T cell receptor (beta chain) was captured in a study of regulatory and conventional T cells in RAG deficiency. Study results and caveats: Omenn patients showed >85% Treg-Tconv overlap and shorter CDR3 lengths. Shannon entropy was markedly lower and Simpson indices higher in RAG-deficient patients than control T-cell subsets.

Between the trimmed V and J ends, which lost 8 bases and 7 bases, there was a span of 12 bases. This CDR3 contains 10 residues. Germline lookup yields CDR1 DFQATT and CDR2 SNEGSKA (reference sequence). Some clones are missing from TCRdb's copy, which holds only in-frame ones; the method was immunoSEQ multiplex PCR. Among about 30,000 clones listed, roughly 96% were seen once. Blood CD4+ CD25-low CD127-high conventional T cells supplied the genomic DNA template. Turning to this clone: Its antigen is not identified.

Separately, the same data were catalogued under a study of regulatory T cells. As that report states: The PCR used 52 TRBV and 13 TRBJ primers. In patients, unique TRB V-J pairs were restricted and V/J usage skewed, especially in Tregs.

The receptor's source is a human donor in good health. The sample comprised CD25- CD4+ T cells sorted from blood. The J gene is TRBJ2-7, the V gene TRBV20-1; weak D call: TRBD2 (6 bases). The CDR3 region is CSPRGEEQYF. CDR3 bases: TGCAGTCCTCGCGGGGAGGAGCAGTACTTC.